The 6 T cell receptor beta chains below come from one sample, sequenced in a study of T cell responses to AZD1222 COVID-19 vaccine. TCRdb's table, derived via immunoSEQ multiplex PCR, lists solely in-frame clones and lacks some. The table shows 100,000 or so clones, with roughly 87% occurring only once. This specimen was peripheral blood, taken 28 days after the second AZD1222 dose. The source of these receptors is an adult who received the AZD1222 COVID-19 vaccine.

The CDR3: CAIGTPTDEQFF. In nucleotides, the CDR3 is TGTGCCATTGGGACTCCCACCGATGAGCAGTTCTTC. This chain uses TRBV3-1 (or the pseudogene TRBV3-2) with TRBJ2-1; D may be TRBD2 (6 bases). Between the trimmed V and J ends, which lost 10 bases and 8 bases, there was a span of 15 bases. Germline CDR1 reads LGHDT; CDR2 reads YNNKEL (reference sequence). The CDR3 extends over 12 amino acids.

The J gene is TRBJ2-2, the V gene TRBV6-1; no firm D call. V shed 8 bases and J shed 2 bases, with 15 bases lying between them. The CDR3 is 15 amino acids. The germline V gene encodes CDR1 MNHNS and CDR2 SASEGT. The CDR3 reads CASSLHRKNTGELFF. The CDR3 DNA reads TGTGCCAGCTCTCTGCACAGAAAAAACACCGGGGAGCTGTTTTTT.

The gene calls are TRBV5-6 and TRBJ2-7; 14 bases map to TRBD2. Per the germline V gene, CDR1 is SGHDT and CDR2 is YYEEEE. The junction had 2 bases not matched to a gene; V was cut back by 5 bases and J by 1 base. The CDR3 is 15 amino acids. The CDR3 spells CASRGTSGSSYEQYF. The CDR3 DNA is TGTGCCAGCAGGGGGACTAGCGGGAGTTCCTACGAGCAGTACTTC. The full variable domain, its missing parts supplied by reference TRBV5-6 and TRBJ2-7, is DAGVTQSPTHLIKTRGQQVTLRCSPKSGHDTVSWYQQALGQGPQFIFQYYEEEERQRGNFPDRFSGHQFPNYSSELNVNALLLGDSALYLCASRGTSGSSYEQYFGPGTRLTVT.

The CDR3 is CAVWGSEKLFF. The CDR3 DNA is TGTGCCGTATGGGGTAGTGAAAAACTGTTTTTT. V usage is TRBV28 and J usage is TRBJ1-4; D remains ambiguous. The length of the CDR3 is 11 residues. Trimming shortened V by 11 bases and J by 7 bases, and 11 bases separated the two germline ends. Germline V gives CDR1 MDHEN, CDR2 SYDVKM.

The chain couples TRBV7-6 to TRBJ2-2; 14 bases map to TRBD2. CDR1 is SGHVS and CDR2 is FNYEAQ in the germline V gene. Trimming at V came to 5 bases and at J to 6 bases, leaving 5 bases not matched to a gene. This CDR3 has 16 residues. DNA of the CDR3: TGTGCCAGCAGCACCGGGACTAGCGGGAGATCCGGGGAGCTGTTTTTT. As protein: CASSTGTSGRSGELFF. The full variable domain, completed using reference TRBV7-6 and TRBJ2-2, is GAGVSQSPRYKVTKRGQDVALRCDPISGHVSLYWYRQALGQGPEFLTYFNYEAQQDKSGLPNDRFSAERPEGSISTLTIQRTEQRDSAMYRCASSTGTSGRSGELFFGEGSRLTVL.

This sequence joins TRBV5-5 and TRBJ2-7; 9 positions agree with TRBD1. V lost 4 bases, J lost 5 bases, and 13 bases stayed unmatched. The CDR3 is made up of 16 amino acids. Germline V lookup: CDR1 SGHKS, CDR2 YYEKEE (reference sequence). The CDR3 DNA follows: TGTGCCAGCAGCGCCTGGGGACAGGGCGGGGAGGACGAGCAGTACTTC. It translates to CASSAWGQGGEDEQYF.